This TCR beta chain is drawn from a study of blood T cells in healthy people across ages (dated by TCRdb to 2013 to 2016). About the investigation overall: In model experiments, roughly one uniquely barcoded TCR beta cDNA molecule per two T cells was captured by template switching. The study measured age-related changes in TCR beta repertoire diversity using deep sequencing normalized with unique cDNA molecular identifiers. The donors were split into four age groups: young (average about 15 years), middle-aged (about 40), aged (over 55) and long-lived (roughly 86). To avoid experimental bias, donors of different ages were distributed randomly across sequencing lanes. The study analyzed two additional independent replicas of 1 million unique cDNA reads from the same blood draw for two donors, one aged 18 to 30 and one aged 80 or older.

A note on this clonotype: Its recognized antigen is unknown. One end of the junction is discordant with germline, which a read error may explain.

Study-wide findings and limitations: The long-lived group showed more naive CD4+ T cells, fewer expanded clones and increased TCR diversity than the aged group, suggesting age selection. Observed TCR beta diversity per million T cells fell roughly linearly with age, and a significant reduction was already apparent by age around 40. Since profiling was done on bulk unsorted PBMCs, naive and antigen-experienced compartments could not be conclusively compared. Total diversity estimates from one million sequenced T cells were considered lower bounds and underestimates. Observed TCR beta diversity correlated strongly with the percentage of naive T cells measured by flow cytometry. Because donor CMV infection status was unknown, age-related changes in expanded clonotypes were potentially confounded.

Donors were a few dozen systemically healthy Caucasian individuals from Russia aged about 6 to 100 years. Each donor gave around 9.8 milliliters of peripheral blood, collected into EDTA-treated Vacutainer tubes. Ficoll-Paque density-gradient centrifugation was used to isolate PBMCs, with at least 7 million per sample. Total RNA, at least 5 micrograms per sample, was extracted from PBMCs with Trizol reagent. Naive CD45RAhigh/CD27high T cell percentages were measured by flow cytometry on a PBMC aliquot from every donor. Libraries came from 5' RACE. The sequencer listed for this sample is Illumina HiSeq 2500. A second PCR of about 6 to 12 cycles was performed with a sample-barcoded 5' primer and a J-beta primer mix. A template-switch 5' adaptor carrying 12 random nucleotides introduced a unique molecular identifier onto each TCR beta cDNA molecule. At least 2.5 million CDR3-containing paired-end reads were obtained from each sample. First-strand cDNA was synthesized from all RNA with the Mint cDNA synthesis kit, primed by a TRBC-specific oligonucleotide. After uracil-DNA glycosylase treatment, a first 18-cycle PCR used universal primers M1SS and BC2_uni_R on all cDNA. Per the source publication's procedure: Each sample was normalized by randomly selecting 1 million high-quality reads, each carrying a distinct molecular identifier. Reads with shared molecular identifiers were discarded instead of being binned into consensus sequences. MiTCR, run with a Q25 quality threshold and the strictest error-elimination algorithm, handled CDR3 identification, clonotype clustering and error correction. A nonparametric unseen species model with Euler transformation was used to estimate a lower bound on total TCR beta diversity. Starting from the raw public reads, TCRdb applied fastp trimming at Q25, assembled clones with MiXCR and retained in-frame beta chains. CDR3 protein sequences are deduplicated, and each keeps its most common genes and DNA. TCRdb's processing, not the authors' own work, is the source of the V and J calls. The sample table records hundreds of thousands of distinct CDR3 sequences; 40% to 50% of these occur just once. Around 30% of the sample lies in the top ten.

The sequence came from a man older than 75 in good health. Source material: blood.

The CDR3 region has the sequence CASSRDGLAKYGYTF. The DNA sequence follows: TGTGCCAGCAGCCGTGACGGCCTAGCTAAATATGGCTACACCTTC. The chain couples TRBV7-2 to TRBJ1-2; the D segment cannot be called with confidence. The cysteine opens and the phenylalanine closes a CDR3 of 15 amino acids. Only the CDR3 part of the read is kept: 45 bases, read in frame from the first base. From the germline V gene, CDR1 is SGHTA and CDR2 is FQGNSA.